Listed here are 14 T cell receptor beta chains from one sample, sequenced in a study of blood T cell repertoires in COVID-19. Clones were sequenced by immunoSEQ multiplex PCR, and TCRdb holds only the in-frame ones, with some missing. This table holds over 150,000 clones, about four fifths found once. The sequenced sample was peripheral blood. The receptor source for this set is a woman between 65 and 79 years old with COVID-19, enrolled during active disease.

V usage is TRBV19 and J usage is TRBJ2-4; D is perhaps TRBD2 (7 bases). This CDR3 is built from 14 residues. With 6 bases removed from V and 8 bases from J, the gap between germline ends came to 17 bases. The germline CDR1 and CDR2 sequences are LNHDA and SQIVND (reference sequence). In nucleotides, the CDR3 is TGTGCCAGTAGGCCTAGGGGGGGGTGGGACATTCAGTACTTC. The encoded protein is CASRPRGGWDIQYF.

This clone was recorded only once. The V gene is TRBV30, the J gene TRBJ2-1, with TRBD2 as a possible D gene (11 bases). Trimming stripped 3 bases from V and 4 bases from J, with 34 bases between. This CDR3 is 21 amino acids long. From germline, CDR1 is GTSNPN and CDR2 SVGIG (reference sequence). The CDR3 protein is CAWRRQGARLAGNLGYNEQFF. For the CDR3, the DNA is TGTGCCTGGAGGCGACAGGGGGCGCGACTAGCGGGGAACCTTGGGTACAATGAGCAGTTCTTC.

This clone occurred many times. CDR3 nucleotide sequence: TGTGCCAGCAGTTATTCCTACTCCAGGGATCAGCCCCAGCATTTT. It encodes CASSYSYSRDQPQHF. The rearrangement uses TRBV6-2 or TRBV6-3 and TRBJ1-5, with D maybe TRBD1 (5 bases). The V end lost 3 bases, the J end lost 5 bases, and 14 bases lay between the germline ends. CDR1 and CDR2 (germline): MNHEY, SVGEGT. The CDR3 consists of 15 residues.

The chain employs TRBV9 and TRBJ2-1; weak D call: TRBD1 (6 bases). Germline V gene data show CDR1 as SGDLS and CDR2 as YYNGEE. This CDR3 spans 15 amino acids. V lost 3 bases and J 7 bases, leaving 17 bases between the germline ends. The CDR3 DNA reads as TGTGCCAGCAGCGAGCAGGGGCTCCCGGGGAATGAGCAGTTCTTC. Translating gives CASSEQGLPGNEQFF.

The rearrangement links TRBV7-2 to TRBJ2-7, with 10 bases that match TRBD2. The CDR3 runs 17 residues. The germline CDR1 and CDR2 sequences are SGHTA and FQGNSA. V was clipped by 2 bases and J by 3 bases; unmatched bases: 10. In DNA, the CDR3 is TGTGCCAGCAGCTTAACCCTAGCGGGAGTCGTGGGCTACGAGCAGTACTTC. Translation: CASSLTLAGVVGYEQYF.

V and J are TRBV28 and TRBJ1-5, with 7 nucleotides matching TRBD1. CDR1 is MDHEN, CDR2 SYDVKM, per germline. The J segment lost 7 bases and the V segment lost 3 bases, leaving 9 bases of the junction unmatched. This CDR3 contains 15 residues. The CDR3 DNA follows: TGTGCCAGCAGTTTTATAACAGGGGTCGGCCAGCCCCAGCATTTT. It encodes CASSFITGVGQPQHF.

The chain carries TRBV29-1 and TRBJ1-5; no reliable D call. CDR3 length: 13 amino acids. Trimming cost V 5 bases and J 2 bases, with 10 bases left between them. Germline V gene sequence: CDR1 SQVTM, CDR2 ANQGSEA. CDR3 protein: CSVPDGGNQPQHF. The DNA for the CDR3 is TGCAGCGTTCCGGACGGGGGCAATCAGCCCCAGCATTTT.

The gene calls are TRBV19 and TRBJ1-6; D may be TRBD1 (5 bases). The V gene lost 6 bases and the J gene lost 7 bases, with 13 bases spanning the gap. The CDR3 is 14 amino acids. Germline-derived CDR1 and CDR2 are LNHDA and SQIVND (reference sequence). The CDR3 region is CASRVQGRNSPLHF. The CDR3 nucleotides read TGTGCCAGTAGGGTTCAGGGAAGAAATTCACCCCTCCACTTT.

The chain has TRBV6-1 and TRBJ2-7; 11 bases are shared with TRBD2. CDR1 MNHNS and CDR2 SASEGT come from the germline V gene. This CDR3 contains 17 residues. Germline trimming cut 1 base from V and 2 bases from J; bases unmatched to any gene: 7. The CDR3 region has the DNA TGTGCCAGCAGTGAAGAGGGATTTAGCGGGAGGGCCTACGAGCAGTACTTC. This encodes CASSEEGFSGRAYEQYF.

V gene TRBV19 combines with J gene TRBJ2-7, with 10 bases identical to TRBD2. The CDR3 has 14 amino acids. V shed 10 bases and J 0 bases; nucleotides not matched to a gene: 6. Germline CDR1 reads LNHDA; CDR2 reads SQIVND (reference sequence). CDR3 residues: CATKASGSSYEQYF. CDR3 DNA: TGTGCCACTAAAGCTAGCGGGAGCTCCTACGAGCAGTACTTC.

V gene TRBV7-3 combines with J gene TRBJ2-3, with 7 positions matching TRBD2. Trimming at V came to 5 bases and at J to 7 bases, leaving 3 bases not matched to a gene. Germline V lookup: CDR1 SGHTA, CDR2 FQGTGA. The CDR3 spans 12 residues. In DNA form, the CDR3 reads TGTGCCAGCAGCCGGGAGGACAATACGCAGTATTTT. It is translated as CASSREDNTQYF.

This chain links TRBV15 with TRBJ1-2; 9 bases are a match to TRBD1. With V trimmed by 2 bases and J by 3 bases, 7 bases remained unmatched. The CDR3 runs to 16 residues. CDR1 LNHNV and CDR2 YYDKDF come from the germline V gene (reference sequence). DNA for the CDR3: TGTGCCACCAGCAGAACCGGGACAGGGAGGCACTATGGCTACACCTTC. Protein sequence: CATSRTGTGRHYGYTF. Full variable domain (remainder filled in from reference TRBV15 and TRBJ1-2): DAMVIQNPRYQVTQFGKPVTLSCSQTLNHNVMYWYQQKSSQAPKLLFHYYDKDFNNEADTPDNFQSRRPNTSFCFLDIRSPGLGDTAMYLCATSRTGTGRHYGYTFGSGTRLTVV.

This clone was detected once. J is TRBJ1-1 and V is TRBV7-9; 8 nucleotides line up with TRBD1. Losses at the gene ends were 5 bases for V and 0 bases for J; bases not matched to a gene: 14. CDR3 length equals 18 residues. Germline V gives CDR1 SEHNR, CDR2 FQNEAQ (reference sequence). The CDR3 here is CASSPRGQVGIMNTEAFF. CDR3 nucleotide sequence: TGTGCCAGCAGCCCCCGGGGACAGGTAGGGATAATGAACACTGAAGCTTTCTTT.

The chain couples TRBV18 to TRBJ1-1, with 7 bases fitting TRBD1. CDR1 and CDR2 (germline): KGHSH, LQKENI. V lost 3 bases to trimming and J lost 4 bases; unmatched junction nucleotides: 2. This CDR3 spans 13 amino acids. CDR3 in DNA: TGTGCCAGCTCACCGGGGACAGCCACTGAAGCTTTCTTT. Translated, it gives CASSPGTATEAFF.